This TCR beta chain was obtained from a study of neurological immune-mediated disorders. This clonotype was detected many times. Its target is not known. Per germline, CDR1 SNHLY and CDR2 FYNNEI. Trimming stripped 0 bases from V and 2 bases from J, with 5 bases between. The CDR3 length is 14 residues. The study's findings and limits: HTLV-1-associated myelopathy ranked highest for TCR clonal expansion and multiple sclerosis lowest, beneath healthy controls.

The cDNA was synthesized by 5'RACE incorporating 10-nucleotide random UMIs. TCRdb re-analysed the 5' RACE reads in MiXCR, keeping a single row per CDR3 protein. The table lists about 55,000 distinct CDR3 sequences, more than 3% of them singletons. Sorted libraries were derived from approximately 1 million CD4+ or CD8+ T cells. The clonotype originates from a woman in her forties with multiple sclerosis. The chain recombines TRBV2 with TRBJ1-5, with D unclear. The sequencing sample was made of CD4+ T cells from blood. CDR3 in amino acids: CASSEARGNQPQHF. The CDR3, as DNA: TGTGCCAGCAGTGAAGCTCGGGGCAATCAGCCCCAGCATTTT.